At least ten counts were recorded for the clone carrying this T cell receptor (beta chain). The CDR3 is 15 residues long. Trimming removed 2 bases at V and 8 bases at J, with 18 bases between. Germline CDR1 LGHNA, CDR2 YSLEER. The data were taken from a study of Graves' ophthalmopathy and Graves' hyperthyroidism. Ophthalmopathy cases showed moderate-to-severe activity, scoring CAS ≥3 and NOSPECS ≥4, with duration under 3 months. The sequenced template was RNA, covering the TCR beta CDR3 region. In the first round, RT-PCR was carried out with HTBI primers, and a multiplex PCR formed the second round. Each CDR3 protein gets one entry after TCRdb re-called the multiplex PCR reads with MiXCR. The sample records some 400,000 distinct CDR3 sequences, around 19% being singletons.

The chain has TRBV4-3 and TRBJ1-2; D is possibly TRBD1 (6 bases). The source of this sequence is a woman aged 18-29 years with Graves' ophthalmopathy. Sequenced input: peripheral blood. The CDR3 reads CASSQHESRGGGYTF. CDR3 bases: TGCGCCAGCAGCCAACACGAATCCCGAGGGGGAGGCTACACCTTC.